This record looks at one T cell receptor (beta chain) sequence and its context. Its antigen is still unknown. The data belong to a study of coeliac disease. Turning to the study itself: Without high-resolution HLA typing, biased TRBV7-2 usage was examined as a proof of principle. Overall study results and limits: Lower clonality than controls marked TRB and TRG repertoires from active celiac intraepithelial and lamina propria samples.

Method: immunoSEQ multiplex PCR; TCRdb's copy keeps in-frame clones and lacks some. Of about 4,300 clones detected, 45% to 65% appear once; the ten largest clones hold 15% to 20%. V lost 0 bases and J 9 bases, leaving 10 bases between the germline ends. The CDR3 is 13 amino acids. CDR1 and CDR2 (germline): SGHRS, YFSETQ. The chain joins TRBV5-1 to TRBJ1-5; D perhaps matches TRBD1 (6 bases). Sequenced sample: intraepithelial lymphocytes from the gut. The origin of this receptor is a human donor with active celiac disease. This chain's CDR3 is CASSLEGDRPQHF. In nucleotides, the CDR3 is TGCGCCAGCAGCTTGGAGGGGGATCGGCCCCAGCATTTT.